The 17 T cell receptor beta chains presented below share a single source sample, sequenced in a study of T-cell reconstitution after alpha-beta-depleted transplantation in children. Unique molecular identifiers were used to barcode this TCRbeta library. One entry per CDR3 protein, called by TCRdb with MiXCR from the PCR reads. The data hold a few hundred thousand distinct CDR3 sequences, with about a tenth observed a single time. Specimen: PBMCs from the stem cell graft donor, collected from the stem cell graft. The receptors here all came from a human donor who donated a stem cell graft to a child with acute myeloid leukemia.

This clonotype has a handful of counts. This chain joins TRBV5-1 and TRBJ2-1; 7 bases fit TRBD2. The V gene's germline CDR1 is SGHRS and CDR2 YFSETQ. With V trimmed by 0 bases and J by 6 bases, 3 bases remained unmatched. The CDR3 is 14 amino acids. Written as DNA, the CDR3 is TGCGCCAGCAGCTTGGGCGGGAGTACCAATGAGCAGTTCTTC. Protein product: CASSLGGSTNEQFF.

This clonotype was picked up a small number of times. V gene TRBV9 combines with J gene TRBJ2-2, with D possibly being TRBD2 (5 bases). Trimming shortened V by 4 bases and J by 1 base, and 14 bases separated the two germline ends. Germline V gene sequence: CDR1 SGDLS, CDR2 YYNGEE. The CDR3 has 16 amino acids. In DNA form, the CDR3 reads TGTGCCAGCAGCCTTTATCGAGCGGTGAACACCGGGGAGCTGTTTTTT. Encoded protein: CASSLYRAVNTGELFF.

The chain is built from TRBV12-3 or TRBV12-4 and TRBJ2-7, with 8 bases lining up with TRBD1. The V and J ends lost 7 bases and 2 bases, in that order; junction bases with no gene match: 7. This CDR3 comprises 14 residues. This chain's CDR3 is CASTQRGQAYEQYF. CDR3 DNA sequence: TGTGCCAGCACCCAGAGGGGACAGGCCTACGAGCAGTACTTC.

This clonotype has just a few counts. The chain employs TRBV12-3 or TRBV12-4 and TRBJ1-1; D ambiguous. The CDR3 contains 12 residues. Between the trimmed V and J ends, which lost 7 bases and 2 bases, there was a span of 8 bases. DNA for the CDR3: TGTGCCAGCAAATTGATTAACACTGAAGCTTTCTTT. It yields the protein CASKLINTEAFF.

The sample holds a few counts of this clonotype. The chain carries TRBV6-1 and TRBJ2-3; possible D gene TRBD1, 6 bases. V shed 5 bases and J shed 1 base, with 13 bases lying between them. This CDR3 has 15 amino acids. Germline loops: CDR1 MNHNS, CDR2 SASEGT. The CDR3 region is CASSKVRTGTDTQYF. In DNA form, the CDR3 reads TGTGCCAGCAGTAAAGTCCGGACAGGCACAGATACGCAGTATTTT.

This clonotype was seen repeatedly, ten times or more. The chain employs TRBV20-1 and TRBJ2-5, with D tentatively TRBD1 (5 bases). The CDR3 has 13 amino acids. The V end lost 3 bases, the J end lost 3 bases, and 11 bases lay between the germline ends. The germline CDR1 and CDR2 sequences are DFQATT and SNEGSKA (reference sequence). The DNA for the CDR3 is TGCAGTGCTAGCCGACAGTTAAAAGAGACCCAGTACTTC. This translates into CSASRQLKETQYF.

The chain uses TRBV29-1 and TRBJ1-2; 11 nucleotides match TRBD1. The germline gives CDR1 SQVTM, CDR2 ANQGSEA. CDR3 length: 12 residues. V dropped 6 bases and J dropped 8; count of bases not matched to a gene: 5. The CDR3 coding sequence is TGCAGCGTCCGCGGACAGGGGGCCGGCTACACCTTC. It specifies CSVRGQGAGYTF.

A few counts support this clonotype. This chain uses TRBV2 with TRBJ1-5; D possibly corresponds to TRBD1 (6 bases). V lost 5 bases, J lost 12 bases, and 17 bases lay in between. CDR1 is SNHLY, CDR2 FYNNEI, per germline. There are 13 residues in the CDR3. For the CDR3, the DNA is TGTGCCAGCAGTCCGAACGGGGGGCGGCTCCAGCATTTT. Amino acid sequence: CASSPNGGRLQHF.

The chain recombines TRBV5-1 with TRBJ2-2; the match to TRBD1 covers 12 bases. CDR3 size: 17 residues. The germline gives CDR1 SGHRS, CDR2 YFSETQ. Trimming took 4 bases from V and 2 from J; bases not matched to a gene: 6. In DNA form, the CDR3 reads TGCGCCAGCAGCCCCGGGACAGGGGGCTTCAACACCGGGGAGCTGTTTTTT. Its protein is CASSPGTGGFNTGELFF.

This clonotype was observed at least ten times. V usage is TRBV5-1 and J usage is TRBJ2-2; D is unresolved. This CDR3 region has 14 residues. Germline values: CDR1 SGHRS, CDR2 YFSETQ. Trimming shortened V by 0 bases and J by 3 bases, and 6 bases separated the two germline ends. The CDR3 DNA reads TGCGCCAGCAGCTTGGTATATTACACCGGGGAGCTGTTTTTT. Amino acids: CASSLVYYTGELFF.

This clonotype was recorded a few times. The CDR3 is CSVKTGRNTEAFF. The CDR3 DNA reads as TGCAGCGTAAAGACAGGGAGGAACACTGAAGCTTTCTTT. This rearrangement joins TRBV29-1 to TRBJ1-1; 7 bases agree with TRBD1. Germline V CDR1 and CDR2: SQVTM, ANQGSEA. The V and J ends lost 6 bases and 1 base, in that order; junction bases with no gene match: 5. The CDR3 totals 13 residues.

This clonotype was seen ten or more times. This chain links TRBV5-1 with TRBJ2-2, with 9 nucleotides matching TRBD1. CDR1 is SGHRS and CDR2 is YFSETQ in the germline V gene. The V segment lost 6 bases and the J segment 5 bases; nucleotides outside the gene matches: 2. This CDR3 contains 13 residues. CDR3 DNA: TGCGCCAGCAATGGACAGGGGACCGGGGAGCTGTTTTTT. Translated, it gives CASNGQGTGELFF.

This clonotype was recorded many times. The chain couples TRBV12-3 or TRBV12-4 to TRBJ1-2; TRBD1 agrees at 9 bases. This CDR3 contains 14 residues. The ends lost 5 bases at V and 5 bases at J; junction bases unmatched: 6. This CDR3 reads CASSPGQGTYGYTF. DNA of the CDR3: TGTGCCAGCAGTCCTGGACAGGGGACGTATGGCTACACCTTC.

In this sample, this clonotype turned up many times. V and J are TRBV29-1 and TRBJ1-1; D may be TRBD1 (5 bases). Trimming took off 7 bases at V and 5 bases at J, with 11 bases between the two ends. Germline CDR1 SQVTM, CDR2 ANQGSEA. The CDR3 loop spans 11 amino acids. The CDR3 nucleotides read TGCAGCGCCGAGGGGAGAACTGAAGCTTTCTTT. Protein product: CSAEGRTEAFF.

The genes are TRBV6-2 or TRBV6-3 and TRBJ2-7; no clear D gene. Germline V gene data show CDR1 as MNHEY and CDR2 as SVGEGT. The CDR3 totals 14 residues. The germline V and J ends were trimmed by 5 bases and 0 bases, with 11 bases remaining between them. The chain's CDR3 is CASSHATNSYEQYF. The CDR3, as DNA: TGTGCCAGCAGTCACGCGACAAACTCCTACGAGCAGTACTTC.

The chain recombines TRBV2 with TRBJ2-2, with a possible D match to TRBD2 (7 bases). There are 16 residues in the CDR3. CDR1 is SNHLY, CDR2 FYNNEI, per germline. The V gene lost 3 bases and the J gene lost 2 bases, with 13 bases spanning the gap. CDR3 in DNA: TGTGCCAGCAGTGAGCGGGGGCACATCAACACCGGGGAGCTGTTTTTT. Translation gives CASSERGHINTGELFF.

This clonotype turned up a few times. The chain carries TRBV5-1 and TRBJ2-1; tentative D call: TRBD2 (5 bases). The germline V and J ends were trimmed by 6 bases and 5 bases, with 12 bases remaining between them. Germline V CDR1 and CDR2: SGHRS, YFSETQ. The CDR3 consists of 13 residues. In nucleotides, the CDR3 is TGCGCCAGCAACCCGGACTGGGACAATGAGCAGTTCTTC. Translation gives CASNPDWDNEQFF.